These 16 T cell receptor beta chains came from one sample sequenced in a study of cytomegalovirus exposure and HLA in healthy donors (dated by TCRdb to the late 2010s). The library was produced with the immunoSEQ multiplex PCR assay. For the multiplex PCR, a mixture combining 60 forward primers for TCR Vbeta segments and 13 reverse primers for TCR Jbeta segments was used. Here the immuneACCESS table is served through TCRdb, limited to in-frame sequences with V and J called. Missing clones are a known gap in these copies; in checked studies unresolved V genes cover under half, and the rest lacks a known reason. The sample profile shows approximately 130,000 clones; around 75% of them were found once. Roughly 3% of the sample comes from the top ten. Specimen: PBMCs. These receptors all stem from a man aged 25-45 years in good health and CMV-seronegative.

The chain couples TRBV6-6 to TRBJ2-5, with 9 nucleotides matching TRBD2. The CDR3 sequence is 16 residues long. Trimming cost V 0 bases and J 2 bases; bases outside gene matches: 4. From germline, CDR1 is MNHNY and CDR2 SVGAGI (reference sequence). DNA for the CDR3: TGTGCCAGCAGTTACTCACTAGCGGGCCTTCAAGAGACCCAGTACTTC. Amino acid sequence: CASSYSLAGLQETQYF.

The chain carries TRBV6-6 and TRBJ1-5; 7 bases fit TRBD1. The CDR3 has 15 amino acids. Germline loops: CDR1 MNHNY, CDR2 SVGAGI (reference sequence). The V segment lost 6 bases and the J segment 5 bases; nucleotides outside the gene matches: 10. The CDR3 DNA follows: TGTGCCAGCAGATCACCTATTACAGGGGATCAGCCCCAGCATTTT. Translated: CASRSPITGDQPQHF.

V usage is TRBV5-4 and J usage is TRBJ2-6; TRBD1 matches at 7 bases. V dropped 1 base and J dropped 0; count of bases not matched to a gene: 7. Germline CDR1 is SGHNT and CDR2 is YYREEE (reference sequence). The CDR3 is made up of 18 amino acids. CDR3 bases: TGTGCCAGCAGCTTGTTAGGACAGGACTTCTCTGGGGCCAACGTCCTGACTTTC. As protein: CASSLLGQDFSGANVLTF. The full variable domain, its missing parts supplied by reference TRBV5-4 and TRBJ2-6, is ETGVTQSPTHLIKTRGQQVTLRCSSQSGHNTVSWYQQALGQGPQFIFQYYREEENGRGNFPPRFSGLQFPNYSSELNVNALELDDSALYLCASSLLGQDFSGANVLTFGAGSRLTVL.

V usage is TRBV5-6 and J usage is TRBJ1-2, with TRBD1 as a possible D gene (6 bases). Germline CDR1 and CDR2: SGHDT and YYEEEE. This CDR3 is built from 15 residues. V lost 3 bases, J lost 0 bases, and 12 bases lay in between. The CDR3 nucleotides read TGTGCCAGCAGCTCAGGGGTAGGGTCTAACTATGGCTACACCTTC. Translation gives CASSSGVGSNYGYTF.

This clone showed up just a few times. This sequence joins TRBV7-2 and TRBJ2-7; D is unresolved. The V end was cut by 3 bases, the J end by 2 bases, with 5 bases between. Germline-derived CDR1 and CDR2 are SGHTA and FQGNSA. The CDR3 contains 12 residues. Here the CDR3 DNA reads TGTGCCAGCAGCTTCAGGCCCTACGAGCAGTACTTC. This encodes CASSFRPYEQYF.

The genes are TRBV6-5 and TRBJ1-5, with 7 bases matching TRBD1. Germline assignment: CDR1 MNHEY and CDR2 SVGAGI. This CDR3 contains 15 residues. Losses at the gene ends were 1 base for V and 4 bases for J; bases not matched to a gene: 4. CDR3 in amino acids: CASSYFRGRNQPQHF. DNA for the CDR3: TGTGCCAGCAGTTACTTTAGGGGGCGAAATCAGCCCCAGCATTTT.

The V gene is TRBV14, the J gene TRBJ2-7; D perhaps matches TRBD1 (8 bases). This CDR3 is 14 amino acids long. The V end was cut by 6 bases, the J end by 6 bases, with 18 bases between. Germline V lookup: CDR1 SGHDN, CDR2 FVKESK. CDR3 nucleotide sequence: TGTGCCAGCAGTCAGGACAGGGAGGGAAGCGAGCAGTACTTC. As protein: CASSQDREGSEQYF.

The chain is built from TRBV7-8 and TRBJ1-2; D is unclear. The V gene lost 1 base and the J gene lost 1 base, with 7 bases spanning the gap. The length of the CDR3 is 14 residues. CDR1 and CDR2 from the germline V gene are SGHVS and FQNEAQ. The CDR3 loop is CASSLVGRNYGYTF. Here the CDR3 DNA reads TGTGCCAGCAGCTTAGTTGGGCGTAACTATGGCTACACCTTC.

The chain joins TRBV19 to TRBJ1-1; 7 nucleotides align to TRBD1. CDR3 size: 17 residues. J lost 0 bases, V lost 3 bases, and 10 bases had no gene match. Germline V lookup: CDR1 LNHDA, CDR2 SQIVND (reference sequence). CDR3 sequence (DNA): TGTGCCAGTAGTATCAGGGGGGCAGGGGATTTGAACACTGAAGCTTTCTTT. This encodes CASSIRGAGDLNTEAFF.

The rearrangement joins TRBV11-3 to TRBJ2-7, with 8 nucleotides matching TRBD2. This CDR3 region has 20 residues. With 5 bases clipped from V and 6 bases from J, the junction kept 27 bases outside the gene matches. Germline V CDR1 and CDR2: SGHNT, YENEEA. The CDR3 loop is CASSPGNSGTTSHKACEQYF. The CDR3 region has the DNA TGTGCCAGCAGCCCCGGGAATAGCGGGACGACGTCGCACAAGGCTTGCGAGCAGTACTTC.

CDR3 nucleotides: TGTGCCAGCAGTAGAGGACAGTCCTACGAGCAGTACTTC. Its translation is CASSRGQSYEQYF. This sequence joins TRBV9 and TRBJ2-7; maybe TRBD1 (6 bases). The CDR3 extends over 13 amino acids. Between the trimmed V and J ends, which lost 5 bases and 1 base, there was a span of 10 bases. CDR1 is SGDLS, CDR2 YYNGEE, per germline.

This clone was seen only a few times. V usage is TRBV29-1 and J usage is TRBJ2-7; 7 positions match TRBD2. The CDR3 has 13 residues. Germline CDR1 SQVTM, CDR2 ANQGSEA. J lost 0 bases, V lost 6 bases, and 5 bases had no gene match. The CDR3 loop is CSVETSFSYEQYF. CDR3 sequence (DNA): TGCAGCGTAGAGACTAGCTTCTCCTACGAGCAGTACTTC.

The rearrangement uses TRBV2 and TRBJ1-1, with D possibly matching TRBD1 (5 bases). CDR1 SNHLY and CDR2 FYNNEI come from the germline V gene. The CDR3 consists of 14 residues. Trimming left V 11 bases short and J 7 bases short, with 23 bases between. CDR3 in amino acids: CASRRGSAGDEAFF. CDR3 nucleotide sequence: TGTGCCTCCCGCCGGGGGTCGGCTGGAGATGAAGCTTTCTTT. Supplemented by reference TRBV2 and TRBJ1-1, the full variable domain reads EPEVTQTPSHQVTQMGQEVILRCVPISNHLYFYWYRQILGQKVEFLVSFYNNEISEKSEIFDDQFSVERPDGSNFTLKIRSTKLEDSAMYFCASRRGSAGDEAFFGQGTRLTVV.

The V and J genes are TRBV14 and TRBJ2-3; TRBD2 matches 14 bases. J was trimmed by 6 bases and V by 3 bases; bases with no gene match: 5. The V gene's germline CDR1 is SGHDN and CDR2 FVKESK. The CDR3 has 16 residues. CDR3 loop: CASSHPGTSGGDTQYF. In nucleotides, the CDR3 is TGTGCCAGCAGCCATCCCGGGACTAGCGGGGGTGATACGCAGTATTTT.

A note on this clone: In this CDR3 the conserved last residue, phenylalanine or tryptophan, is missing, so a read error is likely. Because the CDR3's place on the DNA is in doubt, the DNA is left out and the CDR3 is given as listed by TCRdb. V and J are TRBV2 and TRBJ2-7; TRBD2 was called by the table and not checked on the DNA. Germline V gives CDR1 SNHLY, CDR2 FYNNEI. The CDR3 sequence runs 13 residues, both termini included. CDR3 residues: CASSVRGSGRVES.

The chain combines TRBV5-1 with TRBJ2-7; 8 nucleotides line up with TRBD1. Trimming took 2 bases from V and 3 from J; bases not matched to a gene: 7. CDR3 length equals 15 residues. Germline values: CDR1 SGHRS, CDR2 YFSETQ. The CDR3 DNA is TGCGCCAGCAGCTTTGCAACAGGGGGGAGCTACGAGCAGTACTTC. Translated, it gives CASSFATGGSYEQYF. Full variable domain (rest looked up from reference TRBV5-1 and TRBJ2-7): KAGVTQTPRYLIKTRGQQVTLSCSPISGHRSVSWYQQTPGQGLQFLFEYFSETQRNKGNFPGRFSGRQFSNSRSEMNVSTLELGDSALYLCASSFATGGSYEQYFGPGTRLTVT.